This is a list of T cell receptor beta chains from one sample in a study of sequential checkpoint blockade in melanoma. Data came from immunoSEQ multiplex PCR; TCRdb stores just in-frame clones and leaves some out. The sample has over 8,000 clones, around 80% seen once. The starting material was CD8+ T cells sorted from blood (inferred from file names), obtained from a patient given nivolumab and ipilimumab in sequence. The receptors derive from a human donor with melanoma. The CDR3 runs from the conserved cysteine through the conserved F or W. The order of the fields is clone size, J gene, D gene, V gene, CDR3 DNA, CDR3 protein. D genes are given only for firm matches. Some rows have no size entry. The others give once, few or many, or a class for an expanded clone.

abundance: NA
j_gene: TRBJ1-1
d_gene: NA
v_gene: TRBV27
CDR3nt: TGTGCCAGCAGTTTATCGAATGGAGGTGAAGCTTTCTTT
CDR3aa: CASSLSNGGEAFF

abundance: NA
j_gene: TRBJ2-2
d_gene: NA
v_gene: TRBV19
CDR3nt: TGTGCCAGTAGTCCCCTTGGAGGATCGGGGGAGCTGTTTTTT
CDR3aa: CASSPLGGSGELFF

abundance: NA
j_gene: TRBJ2-2
d_gene: NA
v_gene: TRBV28
CDR3nt: TGTGCCAGCAGTTCGGTAGCACCCCCGAACACCGGGGAGCTGTTTTTT
CDR3aa: CASSSVAPPNTGELFF

abundance: once
j_gene: TRBJ2-7
d_gene: NA
v_gene: TRBV2
CDR3nt: TGTGCCAGCAGTGTGACGGACAGCTACGAGCAGTACTTC
CDR3aa: CASSVTDSYEQYF

abundance: NA
j_gene: TRBJ2-3
d_gene: TRBD2
v_gene: TRBV7-3
CDR3nt: TGTGCCAGCAGGGGACTAGCTTCAGATACGCAGTATTTT
CDR3aa: CASRGLASDTQYF

abundance: NA
j_gene: TRBJ2-1
d_gene: TRBD2
v_gene: TRBV7-9
CDR3nt: TGTGCCAGCGGACTAGCGGGTCATTTCGAGCAGTTCTTC
CDR3aa: CASGLAGHFEQFF

abundance: NA
j_gene: TRBJ2-7
d_gene: TRBD2
v_gene: TRBV5-6
CDR3nt: TGTGCCAGCAGCTTTCTTAGCGGGTACGAGCAGTACTTC
CDR3aa: CASSFLSGYEQYF

abundance: NA
j_gene: TRBJ2-1
d_gene: NA
v_gene: TRBV19
CDR3nt: TGTGCCAGTCATAGCGGACTATACAATGAGCAGTTCTTC
CDR3aa: CASHSGLYNEQFF

abundance: NA
j_gene: TRBJ1-1
d_gene: NA
v_gene: TRBV29-1
CDR3nt: TGCAGCGTTGAGGAGTTCCCGTCCTGGAACACTGAAGCTTTCTTT
CDR3aa: CSVEEFPSWNTEAFF

abundance: NA
j_gene: TRBJ2-1
d_gene: NA
v_gene: TRBV9
CDR3nt: TGTGCCAGCAGCGATCCCGCGACAGTGAGCTACAATGAGCAGTTCTTC
CDR3aa: CASSDPATVSYNEQFF

abundance: NA
j_gene: TRBJ2-3
d_gene: TRBD2
v_gene: TRBV6-5
CDR3nt: TGTGCCAGCAGTTACTTAGCGGGAGGCACAGATACGCAGTATTTT
CDR3aa: CASSYLAGGTDTQYF

abundance: NA
j_gene: TRBJ2-6
d_gene: NA
v_gene: TRBV15
CDR3nt: TGTGCCACCAGCAGCGACAGCGATTATCCGTCTGGGGCCAACGTCCTGACTTTC
CDR3aa: CATSSDSDYPSGANVLTF

abundance: NA
j_gene: TRBJ2-1
d_gene: TRBD2
v_gene: TRBV4-3
CDR3nt: TGCGCCAGCAGCCAGTATAGCGGGAGGGGAAACAATGAGCAGTTCTTC
CDR3aa: CASSQYSGRGNNEQFF